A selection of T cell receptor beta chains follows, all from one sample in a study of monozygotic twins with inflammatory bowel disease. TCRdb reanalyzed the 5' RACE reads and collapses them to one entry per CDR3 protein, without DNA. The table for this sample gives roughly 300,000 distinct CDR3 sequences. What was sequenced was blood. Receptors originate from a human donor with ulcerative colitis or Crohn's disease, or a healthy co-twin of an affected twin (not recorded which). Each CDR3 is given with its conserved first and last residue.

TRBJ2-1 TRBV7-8 CASRRTSGSHEQFF
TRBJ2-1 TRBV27 CVSSFEGGPYNEQFF
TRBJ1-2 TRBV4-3 CASSQTGYGYTF
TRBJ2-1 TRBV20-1 CSAPTGTNEQFF
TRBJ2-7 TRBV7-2 CASSLTTNEQYF
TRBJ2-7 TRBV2 CASSEGGSRYEQYF
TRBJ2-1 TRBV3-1 CASSRALAGGQGNEQFF
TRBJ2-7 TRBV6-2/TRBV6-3 CASSYRRGGPSGYEQYF
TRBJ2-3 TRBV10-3 CAISESRGQRKVTDTQYF
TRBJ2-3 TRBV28 CASSFTADTQYF
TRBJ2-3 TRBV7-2 CASSLAQTDLPQYF
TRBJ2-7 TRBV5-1 CASSSGTSFTHEQYF
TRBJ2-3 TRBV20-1 CSARHTDTQYF
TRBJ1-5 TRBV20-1 CSARPGTSNQPQHF
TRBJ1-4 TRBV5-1 CASSSQGFNEKLFF
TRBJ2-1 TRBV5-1 CASSIQGPYNEQFF
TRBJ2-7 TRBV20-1 CSARDHRPVYDEQYF
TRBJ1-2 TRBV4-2 CASSQDWGGSSYGYTF
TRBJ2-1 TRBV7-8 CASSSERVGLLSYNEQFF
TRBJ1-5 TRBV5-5 CASSALVWGQPQHF
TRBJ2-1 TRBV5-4 CASNRARGYEQFF
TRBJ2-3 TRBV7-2 CASSPTDMIDTQYF
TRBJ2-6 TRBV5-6 CASSLIQGSGANVLTF
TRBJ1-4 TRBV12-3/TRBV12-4 CAGSFRGWGEKLFF
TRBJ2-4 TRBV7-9 CASSLIIAGVDF
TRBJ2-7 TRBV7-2 CASSLDRTGGFEQYF
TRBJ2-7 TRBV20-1 CSASQLSYEQYF
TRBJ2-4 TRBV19 CASSLTGALAKNIQYF
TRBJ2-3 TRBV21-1 CASSKFSTSTSTDTQYF
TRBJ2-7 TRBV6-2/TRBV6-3 CASSYEPYYEQYF
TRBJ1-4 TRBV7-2 CASSLDQHEGLFF
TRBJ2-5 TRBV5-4 CASSLTQQTKTQYF
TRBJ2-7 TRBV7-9 CASSLAAGQGSYEQYF
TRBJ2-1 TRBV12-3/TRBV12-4 CASSPPAGGYFEQFF
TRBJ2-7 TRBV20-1 CSASLSGNSYEQYF
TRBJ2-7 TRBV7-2 CASMSTPGTYEQYF
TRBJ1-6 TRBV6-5 CASSYAARHANNSPLHF
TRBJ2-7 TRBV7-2 CASSLAPPAGGSEQYF
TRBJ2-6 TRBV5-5 CASSLDRSLSGANVLTF
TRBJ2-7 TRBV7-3 CASSLNGDEQYF
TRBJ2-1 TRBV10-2 CASSGSGYNERFF
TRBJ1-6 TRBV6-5 CASSSPPGVVDSPLHF
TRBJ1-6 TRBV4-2 CASSRELQGPTRNSPLHF
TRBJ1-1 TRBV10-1 CASSDTRTGNTEAFF
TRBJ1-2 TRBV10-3 CAISPGASTPSTF
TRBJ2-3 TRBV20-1 CSANPTSGTTDTQYF
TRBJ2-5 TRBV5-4 CASSLEGGGLQETQYF
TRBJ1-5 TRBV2 CASSEGGDSNQPQHF
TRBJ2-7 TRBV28 CASSFPGGAGEQYF
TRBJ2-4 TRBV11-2 CASSQYRDVGKRDLKNIQYF
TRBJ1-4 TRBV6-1 CASSGTAVMEKLFF